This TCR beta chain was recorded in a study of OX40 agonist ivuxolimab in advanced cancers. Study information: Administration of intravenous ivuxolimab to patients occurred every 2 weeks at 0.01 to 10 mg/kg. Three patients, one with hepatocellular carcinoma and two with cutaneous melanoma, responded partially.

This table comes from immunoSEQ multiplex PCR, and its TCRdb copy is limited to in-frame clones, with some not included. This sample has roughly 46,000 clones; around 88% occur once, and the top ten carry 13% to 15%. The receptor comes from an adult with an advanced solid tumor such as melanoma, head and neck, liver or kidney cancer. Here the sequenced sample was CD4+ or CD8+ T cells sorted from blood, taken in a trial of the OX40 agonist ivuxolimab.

The CDR3 DNA reads as TGCGCCAGCAGCTTCAACCCCAGAGACTATGGCTACACCTTC. Encoded protein: CASSFNPRDYGYTF. This chain uses TRBV5-1 with TRBJ1-2; no reliable D call. This CDR3 is 14 amino acids long. Trimming took 2 bases from V and 3 from J, leaving 11 bases between them. Germline CDR1 and CDR2: SGHRS and YFSETQ.